This T cell receptor (beta chain) was recovered during a study of T cell responses to AZD1222 COVID-19 vaccine. Method: immunoSEQ multiplex PCR; TCRdb's copy keeps in-frame clones and lacks some. In the table there are about 86,000 clones, around nine tenths of which are singletons. About this clone: Its matching antigen is unknown.

Whole-study results and caveats: Increased Spike-specific TCR breadth and depth were observed after two AZD1222 doses.

This TCR derives from an adult who received the AZD1222 COVID-19 vaccine. Sequences were derived from peripheral blood, sampled 28 days after the second AZD1222 dose.

CDR3 nucleotides: TGCGCCAGCAGCCAAGCAGGGGGCACCTACGAGCAGTACTTC. Protein sequence: CASSQAGGTYEQYF. V gene TRBV4-3 combines with J gene TRBJ2-7; 8 nucleotides match TRBD1. Germline CDR1 reads LGHNA; CDR2 reads YSLEER. J lost 2 bases, V lost 1 base, and 1 base had no gene match. CDR3 length: 14 residues.